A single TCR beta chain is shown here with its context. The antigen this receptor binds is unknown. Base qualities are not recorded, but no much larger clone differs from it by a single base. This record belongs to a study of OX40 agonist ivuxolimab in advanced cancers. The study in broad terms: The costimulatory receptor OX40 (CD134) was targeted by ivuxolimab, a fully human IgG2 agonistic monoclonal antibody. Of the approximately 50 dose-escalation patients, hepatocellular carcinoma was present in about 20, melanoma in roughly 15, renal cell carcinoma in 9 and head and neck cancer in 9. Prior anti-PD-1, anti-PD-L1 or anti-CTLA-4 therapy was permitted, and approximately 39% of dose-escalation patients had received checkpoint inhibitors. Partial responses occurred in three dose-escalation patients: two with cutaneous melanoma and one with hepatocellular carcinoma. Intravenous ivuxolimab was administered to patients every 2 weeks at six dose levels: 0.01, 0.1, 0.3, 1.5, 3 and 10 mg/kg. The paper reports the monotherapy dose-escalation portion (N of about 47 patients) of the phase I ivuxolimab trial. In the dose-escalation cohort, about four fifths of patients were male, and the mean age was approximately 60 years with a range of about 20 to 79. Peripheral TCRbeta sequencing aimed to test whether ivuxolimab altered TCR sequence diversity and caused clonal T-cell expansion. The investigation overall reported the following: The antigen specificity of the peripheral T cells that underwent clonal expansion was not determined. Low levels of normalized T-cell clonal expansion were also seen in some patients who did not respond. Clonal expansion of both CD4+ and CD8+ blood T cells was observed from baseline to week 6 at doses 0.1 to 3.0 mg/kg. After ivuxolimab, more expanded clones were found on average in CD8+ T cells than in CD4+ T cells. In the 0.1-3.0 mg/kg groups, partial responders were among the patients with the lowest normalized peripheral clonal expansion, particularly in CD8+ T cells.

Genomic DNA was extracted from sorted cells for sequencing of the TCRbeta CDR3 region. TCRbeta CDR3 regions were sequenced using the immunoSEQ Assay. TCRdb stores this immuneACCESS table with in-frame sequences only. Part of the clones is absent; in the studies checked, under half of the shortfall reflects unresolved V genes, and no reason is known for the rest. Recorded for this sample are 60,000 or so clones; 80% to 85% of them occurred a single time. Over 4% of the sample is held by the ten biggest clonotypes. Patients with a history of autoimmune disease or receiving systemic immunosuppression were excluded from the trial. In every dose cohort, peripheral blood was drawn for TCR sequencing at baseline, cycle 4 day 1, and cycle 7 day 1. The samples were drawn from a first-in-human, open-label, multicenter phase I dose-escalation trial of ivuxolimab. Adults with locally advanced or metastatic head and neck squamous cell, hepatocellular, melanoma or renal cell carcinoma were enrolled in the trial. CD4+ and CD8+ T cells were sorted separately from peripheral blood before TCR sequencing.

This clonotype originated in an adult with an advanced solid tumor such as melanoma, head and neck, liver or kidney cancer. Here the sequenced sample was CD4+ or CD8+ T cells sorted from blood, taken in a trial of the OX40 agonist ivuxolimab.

The nucleotides read TGTGCCAGCAGCCCACAGGGTGGGGAAGAAGCTTTCTTT. Translated, this gives CASSPQGGEEAFF. The rearranged chain carries TRBV25-1 and TRBJ1-1; TRBD1 is a weak D gene call, 6 bases matching. V lost 6 bases and J lost 8 bases; the stretch between them is 16 bases long. The CDR3, from cysteine to phenylalanine, totals 13 residues. Solely the CDR3 DNA is kept, with 39 bases framed from the first base. Taken from the germline V gene, the CDR1 and CDR2 loops are MGHDK and SYGVNS.